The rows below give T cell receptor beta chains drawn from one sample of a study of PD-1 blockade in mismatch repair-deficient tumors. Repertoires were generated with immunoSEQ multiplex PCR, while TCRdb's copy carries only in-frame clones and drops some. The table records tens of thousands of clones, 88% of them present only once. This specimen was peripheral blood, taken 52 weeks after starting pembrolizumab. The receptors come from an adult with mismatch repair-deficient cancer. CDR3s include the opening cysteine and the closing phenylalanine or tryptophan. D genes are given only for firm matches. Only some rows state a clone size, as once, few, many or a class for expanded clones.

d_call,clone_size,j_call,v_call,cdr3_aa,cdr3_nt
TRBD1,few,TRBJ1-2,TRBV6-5,CATKLDRVNYGYTF,TGTGCCACCAAACTGGACAGGGTAAACTATGGCTACACCTTC
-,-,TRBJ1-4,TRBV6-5,CASRALERNEKLFF,TGTGCCAGCAGGGCCTTAGAAAGGAATGAAAAACTGTTTTTT
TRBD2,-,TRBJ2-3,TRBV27,CASSLTFSSGRDTQYF,TGTGCCAGCAGTTTAACCTTTAGCAGCGGGAGAGATACGCAGTATTTT
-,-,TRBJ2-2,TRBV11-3,CASSSSKGGGPGELFF,TGTGCCAGCAGCTCAAGCAAAGGGGGAGGGCCCGGGGAGCTGTTTTTT
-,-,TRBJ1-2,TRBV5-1,CASSLGGENYGYTF,TGCGCCAGCAGCTTGGGGGGCGAGAACTATGGCTACACCTTC
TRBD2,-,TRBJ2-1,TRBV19,CASSAGLGNEQFF,TGTGCCAGTAGTGCGGGACTAGGCAATGAGCAGTTCTTC
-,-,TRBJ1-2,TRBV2,CASSEALGGLYGYTF,TGTGCCAGCAGTGAAGCGCTTGGGGGCCTTTATGGCTACACCTTC
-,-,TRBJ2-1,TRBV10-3,CAISQRRSSYNEQFF,TGTGCCATCAGTCAAAGGAGGAGCTCCTACAATGAGCAGTTCTTC
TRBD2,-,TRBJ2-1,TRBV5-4,CASSLIAGGPYNEQFF,TGTGCCAGCAGCCTAATAGCGGGAGGGCCCTACAATGAGCAGTTCTTC
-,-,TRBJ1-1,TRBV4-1,CASSGRFSTEAFF,TGCGCCAGCAGCGGCCGGTTTAGCACTGAAGCTTTCTTT
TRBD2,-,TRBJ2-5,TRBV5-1,CASSAGLAEPNWETQYF,TGCGCCAGCAGCGCGGGACTAGCTGAACCGAATTGGGAGACCCAGTACTTC
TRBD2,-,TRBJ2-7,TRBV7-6,CASSLGTSGSSYEQYF,TGTGCCAGCAGCTTAGGGACTAGCGGAAGCTCCTACGAGCAGTACTTC
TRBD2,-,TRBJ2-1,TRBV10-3,CAISGEGTSGNGYEQFF,TGTGCCATCAGTGGGGAAGGGACTAGCGGGAATGGGTATGAGCAGTTCTTC
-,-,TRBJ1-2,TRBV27,CASSRGRRGGGGYTF,TGTGCCAGCAGTCGGGGACGGAGGGGCGGGGGCGGCTACACCTTC
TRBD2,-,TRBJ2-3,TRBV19,CASSTPRLAVGTDTQYF,TGTGCCAGTAGTACCCCCCGGCTAGCGGTTGGCACAGATACGCAGTATTTT
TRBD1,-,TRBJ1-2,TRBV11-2,CASSRGQGAGGYTF,TGTGCCAGCAGCCGAGGACAGGGGGCGGGTGGCTACACCTTC
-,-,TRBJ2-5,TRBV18,CASSRGTRDRYPYQETQYF,TGTGCCAGCTCACGCGGGACTCGGGACCGTTACCCTTACCAAGAGACCCAGTACTTC
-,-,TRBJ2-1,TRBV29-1,CSVLGDRSYNEQFF,TGCAGCGTTCTGGGAGACCGCTCCTACAATGAGCAGTTCTTC
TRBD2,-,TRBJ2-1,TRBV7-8,CASSLGLAGAYNEQFF,TGTGCCAGCAGCTTAGGGCTAGCGGGAGCTTACAATGAGCAGTTCTTC
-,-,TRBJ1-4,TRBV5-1,CASIRQGNEKLFF,TGCGCCAGCATAAGGCAGGGGAATGAAAAACTGTTTTTT
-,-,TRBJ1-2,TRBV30,CAWTHVSGAGYTF,TGTGCCTGGACCCACGTTTCGGGGGCTGGCTACACCTTC
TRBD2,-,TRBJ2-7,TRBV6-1,CASRTSGSYEQYF,TGTGCCAGCCGGACTAGCGGGAGCTACGAGCAGTACTTC
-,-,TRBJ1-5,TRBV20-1,CSARGLRSQHF,TGCAGTGCTAGGGGGTTGAGGTCCCAGCATTTT
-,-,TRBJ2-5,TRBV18,CASSPPGARETQYF,TGTGCCAGCTCACCACCAGGGGCACGAGAGACCCAGTACTTC
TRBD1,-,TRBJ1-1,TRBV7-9,CASSFRQGAQKAEAFF,TGTGCCAGCAGCTTCAGACAGGGGGCTCAAAAGGCTGAAGCTTTCTTT
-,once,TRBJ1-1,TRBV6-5,CASSAFRDGEAFF,TGTGCCAGCAGCGCATTTAGGGACGGAGAAGCTTTCTTT
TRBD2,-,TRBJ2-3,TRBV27,CASSFLGLAGADTQYF,TGTGCCAGCAGTTTCCTCGGACTAGCGGGAGCGGATACGCAGTATTTT
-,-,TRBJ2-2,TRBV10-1,CASSRSGELFF,TGCGCCAGCAGCCGGTCCGGGGAGCTGTTTTTT
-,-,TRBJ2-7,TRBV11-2,CASSLVEVGPSTEQYF,TGTGCCAGCAGCTTAGTTGAGGTCGGCCCCTCTACGGAGCAGTACTTC
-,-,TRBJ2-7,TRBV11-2,CASSPIRGYEQYF,TGTGCCAGCAGCCCTATTAGGGGCTACGAGCAGTACTTC
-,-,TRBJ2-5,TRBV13,CASSSNQQETQYF,TGTGCCAGCAGCTCAAATCAACAAGAGACCCAGTACTTC
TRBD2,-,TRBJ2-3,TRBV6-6,CASREGGRARDTQYF,TGTGCCAGCAGAGAAGGCGGGAGGGCCAGGGATACGCAGTATTTT
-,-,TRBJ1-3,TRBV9,CASSRGWGNTIYF,TGTGCCAGCAGTAGAGGGTGGGGAAACACCATATATTTT
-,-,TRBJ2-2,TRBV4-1,CASSQVSRTGELFF,TGCGCCAGCAGCCAAGTTAGTCGGACCGGGGAGCTGTTTTTT
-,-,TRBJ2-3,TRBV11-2,CASSLAGTDTQYF,TGTGCCAGCAGCTTAGCCGGGACAGATACGCAGTATTTT
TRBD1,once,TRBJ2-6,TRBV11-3,CASSRWGTGDLTGANVLTF,TGTGCCAGCAGCCGGTGGGGCACAGGGGATTTGACTGGGGCCAACGTCCTGACTTTC
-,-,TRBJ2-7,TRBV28,CASRGQADDASWEQYF,TGTGCCAGCAGGGGGCAGGCGGACGACGCGAGCTGGGAGCAGTACTTC
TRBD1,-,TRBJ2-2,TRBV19,CASSIVHAVTGDPGELFF,TGTGCCAGTAGTATAGTCCATGCGGTTACAGGGGATCCCGGGGAGCTGTTTTTT
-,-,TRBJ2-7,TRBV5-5,CASSFRSQQNYEQYF,TGTGCCAGCAGCTTCCGGTCGCAACAAAACTACGAGCAGTACTTC
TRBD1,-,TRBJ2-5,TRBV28,CASSPRDSQYLLETQYF,TGTGCCAGCAGTCCTCGGGACAGCCAATACTTGTTAGAGACCCAGTACTTC
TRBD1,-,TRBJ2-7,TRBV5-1,CASSLAGGLGEQYF,TGCGCCAGCAGCTTGGCAGGGGGCTTGGGCGAGCAGTACTTC
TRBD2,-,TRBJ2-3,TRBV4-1,CASSQKTSGRYSSTDTQYF,TGCGCCAGCAGCCAGAAGACTAGCGGGAGGTACTCTAGCACAGATACGCAGTATTTT
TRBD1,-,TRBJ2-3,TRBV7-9,CASNSGAGGWTDTQYF,TGTGCCAGCAACTCCGGGGCAGGGGGTTGGACAGATACGCAGTATTTT
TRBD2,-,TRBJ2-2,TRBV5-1,CASSLGGSGELFF,TGCGCCAGCAGCCTGGGGGGGTCCGGGGAGCTGTTTTTT
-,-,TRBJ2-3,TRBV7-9,CASSAVRAQGTDTQYF,TGTGCCAGCAGCGCAGTACGAGCCCAGGGAACAGATACGCAGTATTTT
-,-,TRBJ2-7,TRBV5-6,CASSATIIQQSYYEQYF,TGTGCCAGCTCTGCCACAATAATCCAGCAGAGCTACTACGAGCAGTACTTC
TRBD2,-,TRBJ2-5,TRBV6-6,CASSYSILAGVETQYF,TGTGCCAGCAGTTACTCGATACTAGCGGGAGTAGAGACCCAGTACTTC
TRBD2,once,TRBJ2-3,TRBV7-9,CASSLLFGRWADTQYF,TGTGCCAGCAGCCTCCTCTTCGGGAGGTGGGCAGATACGCAGTATTTT
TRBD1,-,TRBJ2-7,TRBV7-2,CASRPTGGRYEQYF,TGTGCCAGCAGACCCACAGGGGGCCGTTACGAGCAGTACTTC
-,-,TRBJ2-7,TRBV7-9,CASSLNYEQYF,TGTGCCAGCAGCTTAAACTACGAGCAGTACTTC
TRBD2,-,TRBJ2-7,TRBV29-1,CSVEPLAGAYEQYF,TGCAGCGTTGAACCGCTAGCGGGAGCCTACGAGCAGTACTTC
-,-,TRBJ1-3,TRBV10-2,CASSEGSGNTIYF,TGCGCCAGCAGTGAGGGCTCTGGAAACACCATATATTTT
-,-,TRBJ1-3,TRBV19,CASSTNTGSGNTIYF,TGTGCCAGTAGTACCAACACAGGCTCTGGAAACACCATATATTTT
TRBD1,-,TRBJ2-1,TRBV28,CASRSRQGYNEQFF,TGTGCCAGCAGATCTAGACAGGGTTACAATGAGCAGTTCTTC
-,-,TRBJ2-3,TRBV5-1,CASSGPTGVADTQYF,TGCGCCAGCAGCGGACCAACGGGGGTCGCGGATACGCAGTATTTT